This TCR beta chain comes out of a study of vaccination and CD4 T cells after COVID-19. As for this clonotype: Its antigen is undetermined.

Treatment meaning: roughly 10-day PBMC culture with coronavirus spike peptide pools or control peptides (ViraFEST assay). Ahead of the COVID-19 pandemic (2011-2018), the CD4+ T cells of the unexposed donor were collected. Sequence data for DNA of cultured CD4+ T cells were generated by the Oncomine TCR Beta short-read assay. Genomic DNA extraction was carried out from cultured CD4+ T cells. TCRdb reprocessed the PCR reads via MiXCR and lists one record per CDR3 protein. The sample gives some 10,000 distinct CDR3 sequences, about 38% of which show up once; more than 14% is in the top ten. Germline CDR1 is SGHRS and CDR2 is YFSETQ. The V gene lost 0 bases and the J gene lost 2 bases, with 6 bases spanning the gap. The CDR3 is 14 amino acids.

Sequenced sample: CD4+ T cells from blood, cultured in vitro. The TCR sequence derives from a human donor in good health. J is TRBJ1-5 and V is TRBV5-1; D ambiguous. The CDR3 spells CASSLEVGNQPQHF. The DNA for the CDR3 is TGCGCCAGCAGCTTGGAGGTAGGCAATCAGCCCCAGCATTTT.